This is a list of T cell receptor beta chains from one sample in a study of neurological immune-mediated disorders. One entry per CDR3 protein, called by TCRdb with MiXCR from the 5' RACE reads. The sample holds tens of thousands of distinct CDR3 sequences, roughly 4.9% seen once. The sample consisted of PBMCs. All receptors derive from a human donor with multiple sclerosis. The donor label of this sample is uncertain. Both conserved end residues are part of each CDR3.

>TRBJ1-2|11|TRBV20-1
CSALGRDRVTF
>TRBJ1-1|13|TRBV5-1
CASSFEGRTEAFF
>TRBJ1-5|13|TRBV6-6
CASRDRVNQPQHF
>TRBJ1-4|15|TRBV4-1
CASSRDRALFEKLFF
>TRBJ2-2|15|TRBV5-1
CASSSGTGGSGELFF
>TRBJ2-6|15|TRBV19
CASSPTHSGANVLTF
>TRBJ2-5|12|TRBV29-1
CILWGGEQTQYF
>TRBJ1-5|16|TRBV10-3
CAISELGKSGNQPQHF
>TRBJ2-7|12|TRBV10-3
CAISESSHEQYF
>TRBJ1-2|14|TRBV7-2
CASSPDDPTDGYTF
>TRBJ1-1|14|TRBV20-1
CSARDAPGRTEAFF
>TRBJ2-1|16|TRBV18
CASSGPGTRRGNEQFF
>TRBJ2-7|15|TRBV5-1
CASSLDGVANYEQYF
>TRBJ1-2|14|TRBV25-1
CASSDQTGRFGYTF
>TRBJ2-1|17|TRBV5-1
CASSLAETGRPFNEQFF
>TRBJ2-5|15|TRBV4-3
CASSQGLAGEETQYF
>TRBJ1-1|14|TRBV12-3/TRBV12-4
CASRNLRRDTEAFF
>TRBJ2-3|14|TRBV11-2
CASSSRPRADTQYF
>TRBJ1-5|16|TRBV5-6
CASSLYRAYSNQPQHF
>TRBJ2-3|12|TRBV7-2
CASSLARGGQYF